Listed here are 8 T cell receptor beta chains from one sample, sequenced in a study of human T cells and chemical hapten exposure. TCRdb re-derived calls from the RACE reads in MiXCR, one entry per CDR3 protein. This table has about 52,000 distinct CDR3 sequences, approximately 9.9% appearing once. Time point denoted: patch test 3, about 24 weeks after DPC sensitization. Documented treatment: therapeutic diphenylcyclopropenone sensitization with weekly scalp DPC. This specimen was whole blood, taken in connection with sensitization to the hapten diphenylcyclopropenone (DPC). The receptors shown here come from a woman aged 40 to 50 with alopecia areata. Some clones in this sample may be carry-over from other donors' samples.

This clonotype has a count of ten or more. V is TRBV7-9 and J is TRBJ1-1; perhaps TRBD1 as D (6 bases). The CDR3 contains 14 residues. V was pared by 5 bases and J by 1 base, with 11 bases between. The V gene's germline CDR1 is SEHNR and CDR2 FQNEAQ (reference sequence). The CDR3 is CASSQRTANTEAFF. The CDR3 region has the DNA TGTGCCAGCAGCCAAAGGACAGCGAACACTGAAGCTTTCTTT.

In its sample, this clonotype was seen a few times. The chain links TRBV27 to TRBJ2-7; TRBD1 matches at 12 bases. From germline, CDR1 is MNHEY and CDR2 SMNVEV (reference sequence). The length of the CDR3 is 14 residues. The V and J ends lost 3 bases and 6 bases, in that order; junction bases with no gene match: 3. The CDR3 DNA follows: TGTGCCAGCAGTTTGGGACAGGGGGCAATCGAGCAGTACTTC. It specifies CASSLGQGAIEQYF.

In this sample, this clonotype turned up a few times. The chain recombines TRBV5-1 with TRBJ1-3; D gene ambiguous. The CDR3 contains 13 residues. V shed 6 bases and J shed 4 bases, with 11 bases lying between them. The germline V gene has CDR1 SGHRS and CDR2 YFSETQ. The CDR3 region has the DNA TGCGCCAGCACTCTTGGCCCAGGAAACACCATATATTTT. This encodes CASTLGPGNTIYF. Complete variable domain (other parts from reference TRBV5-1 and TRBJ1-3): KAGVTQTPRYLIKTRGQQVTLSCSPISGHRSVSWYQQTPGQGLQFLFEYFSETQRNKGNFPGRFSGRQFSNSRSEMNVSTLELGDSALYLCASTLGPGNTIYFGEGSWLTVV.

This clonotype has just a few counts. J is TRBJ2-7 and V is TRBV4-3; no firm D call. Germline V CDR1 and CDR2: LGHNA, YSLEER. The CDR3 is 13 amino acids. The ends were cut back, 4 bases at V and 3 bases at J, with 10 bases in the middle. DNA of the CDR3: TGCGCCAGCAGCCCCCGCGCAGGCTACGAGCAGTACTTC. Its translation is CASSPRAGYEQYF.

V usage is TRBV4-1 and J usage is TRBJ2-5, with 7 bases matching TRBD2. The CDR3 spans 14 residues. V dropped 6 bases and J dropped 4; count of bases not matched to a gene: 8. The V gene's germline CDR1 is MGHRA and CDR2 YSYEKL. The CDR3 nucleotides read TGCGCCAGCAGGCGCGGACTAGGGGTAGAGACCCAGTACTTC. It yields the protein CASRRGLGVETQYF.

The chain has TRBV7-9 and TRBJ1-5; D remains unclear. Germline V CDR1 and CDR2: SEHNR, FQNEAQ (reference sequence). Trimming stripped 1 base from V and 5 bases from J, with 6 bases between. This CDR3 region has 13 residues. The CDR3 loop reads CASSLGTYQPQHF. CDR3 nucleotides: TGTGCCAGCAGCTTAGGGACTTATCAGCCCCAGCATTTT.

This clonotype has a handful of counts. The chain joins TRBV27 to TRBJ1-2, with TRBD1 identical over 7 bases. Germline CDR1 and CDR2: MNHEY and SMNVEV (reference sequence). The J segment lost 7 bases and the V segment lost 4 bases, leaving 3 bases of the junction unmatched. The CDR3 runs to 12 residues. Written as DNA, the CDR3 is TGTGCCAGCAGTTCACAGGGGACTGGCTACACCTTC. The encoded protein is CASSSQGTGYTF.

About this clonotype itself: This may come from a read error, since a much larger clone is one base off. The chain joins TRBV12-3 or TRBV12-4 to TRBJ2-2; D may be TRBD2 (5 bases). The CDR3 runs to 16 residues. Here the CDR3 reads CASSSPGRMNTGEPFF. The DNA for the CDR3 is TGTGCCAGCAGTAGTCCGGGGAGAATGAACACCGGGGAGCCGTTTTTT.